This T cell receptor (beta chain) was observed in a study of identical twins. TCRdb re-called the 5' RACE reads with MiXCR, one entry per CDR3 protein. The sample has 1.5 million to 2 million distinct CDR3 sequences, about 30% seen once; the top ten hold about 0.27%. Overall study findings and caveats: Among monozygotic twins, out-of-frame TCR alpha sharing exceeded what models predicted. Fewer insertions were carried by abundant cord blood beta clonotypes, but none was seen in memory repertoires.

The CDR3 is 17 amino acids. J gave up 0 bases and V 4 bases, and 5 bases lay outside the gene matches. Germline CDR1 MNHNS, CDR2 SASEGT. Donors uniformly comprised healthy Caucasians. As to this clonotype: The antigen remains undetermined.

J is TRBJ2-2 and V is TRBV6-1; 10 nucleotides agree with TRBD2. This clonotype originated in a newborn girl in good health. Input material: cord blood. CDR3 residues: CASSVLSGRANTGELFF. The DNA for the CDR3 is TGTGCCAGCAGTGTTTTGAGCGGGAGGGCGAACACCGGGGAGCTGTTTTTT.